Listed below are T cell receptor beta chains from one sample, sequenced in a study of T cell responses to AZD1222 COVID-19 vaccine. TCRdb's table, derived via immunoSEQ multiplex PCR, lists solely in-frame clones and lacks some. The sample records tens of thousands of clones, more than 70% being singletons. Sequenced material: peripheral blood, taken on day 0 of AZD1222 vaccination. These TCRs come from an adult in good health. Each CDR3 is given with its conserved first and last residue.

j_gene	v_gene	CDR3aa
TRBJ1-3	TRBV7-8	CASSLVSRAGSSGNTIYF
TRBJ2-7	TRBV12-5	CASGFDPYEQYF
TRBJ2-1	TRBV9	CASNRAGGLSYNEQFF
TRBJ1-4	TRBV5-4	CASSNGQEINEKLFF
TRBJ1-4	TRBV12-3/TRBV12-4	CASRSTWEKLFF
TRBJ2-5	TRBV6-5	CASSTLRVSKTQYF
TRBJ2-3	TRBV19	CASSLGTGARGSDTQYF
TRBJ1-6	TRBV7-2	CASSPPQSGSPLHF
TRBJ1-4	TRBV6-5	CASKTGGHEKLFF
TRBJ1-6	TRBV3-1/TRBV3-2	CASSQESGFTSPLHF
TRBJ1-4	TRBV5-5	CASSSSGTINNEKLFF
TRBJ1-5	TRBV27	CASGDRTGSNQPQHF
TRBJ2-5	TRBV18	CASSPRTNQETQYF
TRBJ2-1	TRBV7-2	CASSLAPRLAAYNEQFF
TRBJ1-1	TRBV5-1	CASSLGSPGRGAEAFF
TRBJ1-2	TRBV11-3	CASSLNYGERYTF
TRBJ1-2	TRBV19	CASSMSSRSGGYTF
TRBJ2-1	TRBV5-4	CASSLGTGHLNNEQFF
TRBJ1-5	TRBV27	CASRRSGGNQPQHF
TRBJ2-1	TRBV5-1	CASSLNTGGREQFF
TRBJ1-2	TRBV19	CASRFGSFNYGYTF
TRBJ1-5	TRBV19	CASTHDRDISNQPQHF
TRBJ1-1	TRBV9	CASSVGGGPMNTEAFF
TRBJ1-4	TRBV19	CASSFWTEKLFF
TRBJ2-2	TRBV27	CASSLEARLTGELFF